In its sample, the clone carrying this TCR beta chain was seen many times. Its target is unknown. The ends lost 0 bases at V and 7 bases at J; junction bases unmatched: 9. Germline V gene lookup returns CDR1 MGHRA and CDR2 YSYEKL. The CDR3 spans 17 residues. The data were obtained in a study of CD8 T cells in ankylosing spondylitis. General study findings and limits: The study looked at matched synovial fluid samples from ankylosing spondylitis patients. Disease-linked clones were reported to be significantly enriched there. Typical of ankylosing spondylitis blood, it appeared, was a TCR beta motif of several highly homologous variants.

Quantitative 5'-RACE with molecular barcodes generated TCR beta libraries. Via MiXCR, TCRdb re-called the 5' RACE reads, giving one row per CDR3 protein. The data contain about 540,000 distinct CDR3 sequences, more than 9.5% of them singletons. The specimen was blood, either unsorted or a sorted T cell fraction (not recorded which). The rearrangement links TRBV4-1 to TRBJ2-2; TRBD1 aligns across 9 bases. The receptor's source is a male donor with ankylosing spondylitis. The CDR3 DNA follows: TGCGCCAGCAGCCAAGAAGGGGACAGGGTATATATCGGGGAGCTGTTTTTT. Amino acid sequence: CASSQEGDRVYIGELFF.